The present entry profiles one T cell receptor beta chain with its context. This CDR3 is built from 14 residues. Germline loops: CDR1 DFQATT, CDR2 SNEGSKA (reference sequence). V was pared by 1 base and J by 8 bases, with 17 bases between. The data were taken from a study of T-cell memory formation after mild COVID-19. Constant-segment primers and 5'RACE yielded cDNA libraries for TCR alpha and TCR beta, each carrying sample barcodes and UMIs. Using its own MiXCR run on the 5' RACE reads, TCRdb lists one record per CDR3 protein. The repertoire holds 470,000 or so distinct CDR3 sequences, roughly 23% seen once, with approximately 12% in the top ten.

Sequenced material: PBMCs or a T cell subset sorted from them (not recorded which). The chain has TRBV20-1 and TRBJ1-2; tentatively, D is TRBD1 (5 bases). This receptor was taken from an adult woman who had mild COVID-19 (a few samples of this study predate the infection). Cell type and time point are not known. The CDR3 loop reads CSARADARQWGYTF. In nucleotides, the CDR3 is TGCAGTGCTAGAGCAGACGCTCGACAGTGGGGCTACACCTTC.